Each of the 17 T cell receptor beta chains below was sequenced from the same sample in a study of blood T cell repertoires in COVID-19. TCRdb's copy holds only in-frame clones and misses some; the assay was immunoSEQ multiplex PCR. The sample carries 120,000 to 150,000 clones, 87% recorded once. The sample comprised peripheral blood. Every receptor here comes from a woman aged 50 to 60 with active or convalescent COVID-19.

The genes are TRBV2 and TRBJ2-3, with a tentative D call TRBD2 (6 bases). Trimming removed 5 bases from V and 2 bases from J, with 11 bases in between. CDR1 and CDR2 from the germline V gene are SNHLY and FYNNEI. CDR3 length: 14 amino acids. The CDR3: CASSRTTHTDTQYF. CDR3 nucleotide sequence: TGTGCCAGCAGTCGGACTACCCACACAGATACGCAGTATTTT.

The chain employs TRBV10-2 and TRBJ1-1, with D perhaps matching TRBD1 (5 bases). Trimming shortened V by 8 bases and J by 1 base, and 20 bases separated the two germline ends. This CDR3 comprises 16 residues. Germline values: CDR1 WSHSY, CDR2 SAAADI. CDR3 in amino acids: CASSPRGGRGNTEAFF. CDR3 nucleotide sequence: TGCGCCAGCTCTCCCCGGGGGGGGAGGGGGAACACTGAAGCTTTCTTT.

The chain couples TRBV10-3 to TRBJ2-7, with 7 positions matching TRBD1. V lost 2 bases and J lost 3; bases outside the gene matches: 1. Per the germline V gene, CDR1 is ENHRY and CDR2 is SYGVKD. The CDR3 totals 13 residues. Here the CDR3 reads CAISEDRVYEQYF. CDR3 nucleotide sequence: TGTGCCATCAGTGAGGACAGGGTCTACGAGCAGTACTTC.

The chain links TRBV11-2 to TRBJ1-2; the D gene is possibly TRBD1 (6 bases). The CDR3 runs 13 residues. Looked up from germline, CDR1 is SGHAT and CDR2 is FQNNGV. Trimming took off 5 bases at V and 5 bases at J, with 12 bases between the two ends. In nucleotides, the CDR3 is TGTGCCAGCAGCCTCGGACAGTTGTATGGCTACACCTTC. Translated, it gives CASSLGQLYGYTF.

V gene TRBV30 combines with J gene TRBJ1-1; D remains ambiguous. The CDR3 length is 14 residues. Germline-derived CDR1 and CDR2 are GTSNPN and SVGIG (reference sequence). V gave up 4 bases and J gave up 0 bases, with 12 bases separating them. The CDR3 sequence: CAWNHGVLNTEAFF. CDR3 DNA sequence: TGTGCCTGGAATCACGGAGTTTTGAACACTGAAGCTTTCTTT.

V gene TRBV7-9 combines with J gene TRBJ2-3, with D possibly being TRBD2 (6 bases). Germline CDR1 reads SEHNR; CDR2 reads FQNEAQ (reference sequence). The length of the CDR3 is 17 residues. Between the trimmed V and J ends, which lost 1 base and 5 bases, there was a span of 19 bases. The DNA of the CDR3 is TGTGCCAGCAGCTTAGTTAGGGTCGGGAGCCCTCAAGATACGCAGTATTTT. Amino acid sequence: CASSLVRVGSPQDTQYF.

V and J are TRBV11-2 and TRBJ2-7, with 8 bases identical to TRBD1. The CDR3 length is 15 residues. CDR1 and CDR2 (germline): SGHAT, FQNNGV. With V trimmed by 4 bases and J by 0 bases, 5 bases remained unmatched. CDR3 region: CASSSPGTGSYEQYF. The CDR3 nucleotides are TGTGCCAGCAGCTCGCCCGGGACAGGCTCCTACGAGCAGTACTTC.

V and J are TRBV7-9 and TRBJ2-7, with 11 nucleotides matching TRBD1. Germline V gene data show CDR1 as SEHNR and CDR2 as FQNEAQ (reference sequence). The CDR3 covers 15 residues. V shed 4 bases, J shed 6 bases, and the junction held 8 bases outside the gene matches. CDR3 residues: CASSSTRDRGSEQYF. The CDR3 DNA sequence: TGTGCCAGCAGCTCCACCAGGGACAGGGGGTCCGAGCAGTACTTC.

The J gene is TRBJ2-7, the V gene TRBV9, with 9 bases identical to TRBD1. The germline V gene has CDR1 SGDLS and CDR2 YYNGEE. This CDR3 spans 14 amino acids. With V trimmed by 4 bases and J by 7 bases, 9 bases remained unmatched. The CDR3 loop is CASSRNRGRNEQYF. The CDR3 nucleotides are TGTGCCAGCAGCAGGAACAGGGGGCGCAATGAGCAGTACTTC.

This clone was picked up a small number of times. The V and J genes are TRBV7-2 and TRBJ1-6, with a tentative D call TRBD1 (5 bases). The V and J ends lost 11 bases and 5 bases respectively, with 16 bases between them. The V gene's germline CDR1 is SGHTA and CDR2 FQGNSA. The CDR3 contains 14 residues. The chain's CDR3 is CTSALGRHNSPLHF. CDR3 bases: TGTACCTCTGCTTTGGGGCGCCATAATTCACCCCTCCACTTT.

The chain employs TRBV5-1 and TRBJ2-3, with a tentative D call TRBD2 (6 bases). The CDR3 is 16 amino acids. Trimming cost V 3 bases and J 1 base, with 15 bases left between them. CDR1 SGHRS and CDR2 YFSETQ come from the germline V gene. As DNA, the CDR3 is TGCGCCAGCAGCTCGGGAGCCCTGGGGGGCACAGATACGCAGTATTTT. Its translation is CASSSGALGGTDTQYF.

The J gene is TRBJ2-3, the V gene TRBV7-2; TRBD2 aligns across 10 bases. This CDR3 contains 17 residues. Germline V lookup: CDR1 SGHTA, CDR2 FQGNSA. V shed 2 bases, J shed 2 bases, and the junction held 7 bases outside the gene matches. The CDR3 DNA reads TGTGCCAGCAGCTTATCACCGCTAGCGGGGGTCACAGATACGCAGTATTTT. This gives the protein CASSLSPLAGVTDTQYF.

CDR3 sequence: CASTGQGGSPAQAQYF. The CDR3 DNA sequence: TGTGCCAGCACAGGACAGGGGGGTTCCCCTGCCCAGGCGCAGTACTTC. The chain uses TRBV6-6 and TRBJ2-7, with 10 bases identical to TRBD1. This CDR3 comprises 16 residues. Germline-derived CDR1 and CDR2 are MNHNY and SVGAGI (reference sequence). The trim removed 7 bases at V and 9 bases at J, leaving 18 bases unmatched.

The chain employs TRBV4-2 and TRBJ2-7; D remains ambiguous. Per the germline V gene, CDR1 is LGHNA and CDR2 is YNFKEQ. Trimming removed 1 base from V and 4 bases from J, with 5 bases in between. This CDR3 has 12 amino acids. CDR3 region: CASSQASYEQYF. CDR3 in DNA: TGTGCCAGCAGCCAAGCTAGTTACGAGCAGTACTTC.

This clone occurred once. V gene TRBV5-1 combines with J gene TRBJ2-3; 8 bases fit TRBD1. Germline assignment: CDR1 SGHRS and CDR2 YFSETQ. With 0 bases clipped from V and 5 bases from J, the junction kept 5 bases outside the gene matches. CDR3 size: 15 residues. CDR3 region: CASSLGQGAVDTQYF. The DNA of the CDR3 is TGCGCCAGCAGCTTGGGGCAGGGGGCTGTAGATACGCAGTATTTT.

The DNA for the CDR3 is TGTGCCAGCAGCGCCGACTCGGGACACCCATACGAGCAGTACTTC. Protein sequence: CASSADSGHPYEQYF. The V and J genes are TRBV7-3 and TRBJ2-7; D possibly corresponds to TRBD1 (6 bases). The CDR3 runs 15 residues. Germline lookup yields CDR1 SGHTA and CDR2 FQGTGA. V was cut by 5 bases and J by 4 bases, with 18 bases left in between. The full variable domain, completed using reference TRBV7-3 and TRBJ2-7, is GAGVSQTPSNKVTEKGKYVELRCDPISGHTALYWYRQSLGQGPEFLIYFQGTGAADDSGLPNDRFFAVRPEGSVSTLKIQRTERGDSAVYLCASSADSGHPYEQYFGPGTRLTVT.

This clone was detected only once. The V call is TRBV25-1, the J call TRBJ2-3; 12 nucleotides agree with TRBD2. The germline V gene encodes CDR1 MGHDK and CDR2 SYGVNS. V was pared by 6 bases and J by 0 bases, with 10 bases of the junction left unmatched. This CDR3 contains 18 residues. This chain's CDR3 is CASRGLGLAGPSTDTQYF. The CDR3 bases are TGTGCCAGCAGGGGACTCGGACTAGCGGGACCTAGCACAGATACGCAGTATTTT.